This is a list of T cell receptor beta chains from one sample in a study of blood T cell repertoires in COVID-19. The data were produced by immunoSEQ multiplex PCR, yet TCRdb's version contains in-frame clones alone and is incomplete. Of 250,000 to 400,000 clones listed, roughly 90% are singletons. The sample comprised PBMCs or T cells enriched from blood (not recorded which). These receptors all stem from a man aged 55 to 70 who had recovered from COVID-19. Both conserved end residues are trimmed from each CDR3.

v_call: TRBV7-2; cdr3_aa: ASSLGPGLGGGQF
v_call: TRBV5-1; cdr3_aa: ASREGFTEAF
v_call: TRBV5-1; cdr3_aa: ASSVGWGMNTEAF
v_call: TRBV2; cdr3_aa: ASRGWGVNEKLF
v_call: TRBV11-3; cdr3_aa: ASSARLTGSAEAF
v_call: TRBV5-6; cdr3_aa: ASSFETGVRNTIY
v_call: TRBV3-1/TRBV3-2; cdr3_aa: ASSQGPEATNEKLF
v_call: TRBV5-6; cdr3_aa: ASSFGHFETVNTEAF
v_call: TRBV7-8; cdr3_aa: ASSLRSVSGGYWNTGELF
v_call: TRBV5-4; cdr3_aa: ASSAGTGHEQY
v_call: TRBV7-9; cdr3_aa: ASSRRDRVGSPLH
v_call: TRBV4-3; cdr3_aa: ASSQGQSDSYEQY
v_call: TRBV18; cdr3_aa: ASSPGQQETQY
v_call: TRBV10-2; cdr3_aa: ASSLTSGRKTQY
v_call: TRBV5-4; cdr3_aa: ASSLGLAGGIRPPYNEQF
v_call: TRBV28; cdr3_aa: ASCLGGASGELF
v_call: TRBV5-4; cdr3_aa: ASSLGRGRITEAF
v_call: TRBV27; cdr3_aa: ASSPIGSYNEQF
v_call: TRBV6-1; cdr3_aa: ASSDVPGQGWGTDTQY
v_call: TRBV6-2/TRBV6-3; cdr3_aa: ASSYSGQGNIQY
v_call: TRBV5-4; cdr3_aa: ASSLDGGVQPQH
v_call: TRBV24-1; cdr3_aa: ATSGGGVNTEAF
v_call: TRBV6-5; cdr3_aa: ASSYILGARNTEAF
v_call: TRBV10-3; cdr3_aa: AISETAYNSPLH
v_call: TRBV2; cdr3_aa: ASSLTELNTEAF
v_call: TRBV2; cdr3_aa: ASSEEPGGRAF
v_call: TRBV19; cdr3_aa: ASSILVGTSGRGVEQF
v_call: TRBV7-2; cdr3_aa: ASTVVGFAGNTEAF
v_call: TRBV29-1; cdr3_aa: SVEDWRQGTDTQY
v_call: TRBV4-3; cdr3_aa: ASSQGASYEQY
v_call: TRBV4-3; cdr3_aa: ASSQGLAGGDTQY
v_call: TRBV18; cdr3_aa: ASSPLRTEANYGYT
v_call: TRBV7-9; cdr3_aa: ASSLGGEWGVNEQY
v_call: TRBV14; cdr3_aa: ASSLWTRPLYEQY
v_call: TRBV24-1; cdr3_aa: ATRADRGGTEAF
v_call: TRBV30; cdr3_aa: AWTQGTLNTEAF
v_call: TRBV2; cdr3_aa: ASRDSGRAGDTQY
v_call: TRBV5-1; cdr3_aa: ASSSGQGGNEKLF
v_call: TRBV29-1; cdr3_aa: SVEGSGISGSIDTQY
v_call: TRBV7-8; cdr3_aa: ASSPLVLAVPDTQY
v_call: TRBV5-1; cdr3_aa: ASSWDSPYNEQF
v_call: TRBV30; cdr3_aa: AWSSSRITTSGSIDTQY
v_call: TRBV4-2; cdr3_aa: ASSQVGGEAPLH
v_call: TRBV2; cdr3_aa: ASSYDRNQPQH
v_call: TRBV12-3/TRBV12-4; cdr3_aa: ASSPPAGDEQY
v_call: TRBV27; cdr3_aa: ASMKLGQGAEKLF
v_call: TRBV20-1; cdr3_aa: SASYQGYGYT
v_call: TRBV5-1; cdr3_aa: ASSLYSGELSYEQY
v_call: TRBV11-3; cdr3_aa: ASSRSWANTEAF
v_call: TRBV12-3/TRBV12-4; cdr3_aa: ASSLIVTEAF
v_call: TRBV29-1; cdr3_aa: SVEGLAGGYEQF
v_call: TRBV12-3/TRBV12-4; cdr3_aa: ASSLQGHYGYT
v_call: TRBV7-2; cdr3_aa: ASSTMTSGGAGEQF
v_call: TRBV19; cdr3_aa: ATKDRGGTGELF
v_call: TRBV4-3; cdr3_aa: ASSQATGGGEAF
v_call: TRBV4-1; cdr3_aa: ASSQEVGQGDYGYT
v_call: TRBV15; cdr3_aa: ATSRDHIVDRGWLADTGELF
v_call: TRBV19; cdr3_aa: ASSIQGAREQY
v_call: TRBV19; cdr3_aa: ASEDQGTTDTQY